Shown below are 2 T cell receptor beta chains from a single sample sequenced in a study of T cell changes during pregnancy in multiple sclerosis. TCRdb keeps only in-frame clones here, not all; method: immunoSEQ multiplex PCR. This table has fewer than 30,000 clones, 89% appearing once. The sequencing here drew on CD8+ T cells from peripheral blood mononuclear cells, taken in the second trimester of pregnancy. The receptors derive from a female donor with multiple sclerosis, enrolled in a pregnancy study.

This chain joins TRBV4-1 and TRBJ2-7; 8 nucleotides agree with TRBD2. The J segment lost 4 bases and the V segment lost 3 bases, leaving 2 bases of the junction unmatched. Germline CDR1 MGHRA, CDR2 YSYEKL. CDR3 length: 13 amino acids. The DNA for the CDR3 is TGCGCCAGCAGCCATTTAGCGGGATACGAGCAGTACTTC. Translated, it gives CASSHLAGYEQYF.

The rearrangement links TRBV30 to TRBJ2-7; D is ambiguous. CDR1 is GTSNPN and CDR2 is SVGIG in the germline V gene (reference sequence). V shed 5 bases and J shed 0 bases, with 8 bases lying between them. The CDR3 totals 12 residues. CDR3 in amino acids: CAWSDSSYEQYF. The CDR3 DNA is TGTGCCTGGTCTGACTCCTCCTACGAGCAGTACTTC.